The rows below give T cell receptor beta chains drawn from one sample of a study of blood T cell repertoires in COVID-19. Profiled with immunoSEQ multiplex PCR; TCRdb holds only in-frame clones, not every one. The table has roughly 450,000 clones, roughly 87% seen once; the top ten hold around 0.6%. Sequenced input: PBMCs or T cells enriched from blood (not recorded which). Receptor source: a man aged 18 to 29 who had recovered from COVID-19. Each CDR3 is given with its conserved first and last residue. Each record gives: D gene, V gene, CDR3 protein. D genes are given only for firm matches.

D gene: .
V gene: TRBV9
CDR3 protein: CASSVVGLGDGYTF

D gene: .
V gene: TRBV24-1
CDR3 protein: CATSTGTSVDTQYF

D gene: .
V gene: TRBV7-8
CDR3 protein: CASSRLGEYEAFF

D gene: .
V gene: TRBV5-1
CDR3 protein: CASSLESLSSYEQYF

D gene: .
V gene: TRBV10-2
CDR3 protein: CASSESTGNTEAFF

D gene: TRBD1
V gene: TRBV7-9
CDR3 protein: CASIGTGGGKLFF

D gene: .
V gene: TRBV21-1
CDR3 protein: CASRIRQVNGYTF

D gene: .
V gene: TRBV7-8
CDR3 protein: CASAGRVSNQPQHF

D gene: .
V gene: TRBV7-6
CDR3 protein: CASSFSAGLDNEQFF

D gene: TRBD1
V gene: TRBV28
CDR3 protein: CASTLFGTGHNSPLHF

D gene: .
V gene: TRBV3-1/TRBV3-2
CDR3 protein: CASSQGRGTHQPQHF

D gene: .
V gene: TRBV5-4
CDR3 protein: CASSIGLNEQFF

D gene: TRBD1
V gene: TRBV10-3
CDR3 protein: CAISGGTGVGATEAFF

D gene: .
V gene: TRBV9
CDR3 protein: CASSAAGGTKGNSPLHF

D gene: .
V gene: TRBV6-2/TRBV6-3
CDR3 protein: CASSYSIRGFNYNEQFF

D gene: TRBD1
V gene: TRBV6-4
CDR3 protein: CASSKTSRDSKKNSNQPQHF

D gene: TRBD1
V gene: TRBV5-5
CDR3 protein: CASSLLTGGTSPLHF

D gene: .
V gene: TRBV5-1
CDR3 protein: CASSITGNSYNEQFF

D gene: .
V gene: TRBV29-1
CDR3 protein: CSVSGSPGGYGYTF

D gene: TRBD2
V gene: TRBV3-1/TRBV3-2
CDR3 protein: CASSQLLAGGPSSYNEQFF

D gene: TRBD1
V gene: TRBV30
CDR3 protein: CAWSVGRGHMGYTF